The T cell receptor beta chain under discussion was sequenced for a study of blood T cell repertoires in COVID-19. Only in-frame clones appear in the TCRdb table, and some are missing; sequencing was by immunoSEQ multiplex PCR. The data hold hundreds of thousands of clones, with around 87% observed a single time. Germline V gene sequence: CDR1 LNHDA, CDR2 SQIVND (reference sequence). Trimming cost V 9 bases and J 0 bases; bases outside gene matches: 13. This CDR3 region has 17 residues. The count of this clone is one. The V and J genes are TRBV19 and TRBJ1-3; 8 bases map to TRBD1. The clonotype comes from a man aged 65-85 years with acute or convalescent COVID-19. The material sequenced was peripheral blood. In nucleotides, the CDR3 is TGTGCCAGCACTAACGATCGACAGGGGAACTCTGGAAACACCATATATTTT. This encodes CASTNDRQGNSGNTIYF.